This T cell receptor (beta chain) is from a study of long-term antiretroviral therapy in people with HIV. Germline CDR1 MNHEY, CDR2 SMNVEV (reference sequence). The CDR3 spans 16 residues. Trimming removed 5 bases at V and 2 bases at J, with 17 bases between. An immunoSEQ assay, version v3.0, was performed at survey level. The protocol was immunoSEQ multiplex PCR, while the TCRdb copy is restricted to in-frame clones and leaves out a portion. This sample has 15,000 to 20,000 clones, with around 92% found just once. Sequencing was performed on unsorted PBMCs, taken 3 years after starting antiretroviral therapy. This clonotype was sampled from a man in his fifties with HIV. This rearrangement joins TRBV27 to TRBJ2-3; D possibly matches TRBD1 or TRBD2 (7 bases each). CDR3 in DNA: TGTGCCAGCAGTCCCACAGGGAGGGGGCCCACAGATACGCAGTATTTT. This gives the protein CASSPTGRGPTDTQYF.